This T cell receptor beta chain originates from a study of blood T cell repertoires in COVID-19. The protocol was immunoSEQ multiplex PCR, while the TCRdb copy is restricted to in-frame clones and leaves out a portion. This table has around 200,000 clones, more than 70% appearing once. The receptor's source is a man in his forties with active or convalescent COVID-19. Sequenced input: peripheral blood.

As DNA, the CDR3 is TGTGCCAGCAGCCCCTGGGGGGGCACTGAAGCTTTCTTT. Translating it yields CASSPWGGTEAFF. The rearrangement uses TRBV14 and TRBJ1-1; possibly TRBD1 for D (5 bases). CDR1 is SGHDN, CDR2 FVKESK, per germline. The CDR3 spans 13 residues. V was cut by 4 bases and J by 4 bases, with 10 bases left in between.